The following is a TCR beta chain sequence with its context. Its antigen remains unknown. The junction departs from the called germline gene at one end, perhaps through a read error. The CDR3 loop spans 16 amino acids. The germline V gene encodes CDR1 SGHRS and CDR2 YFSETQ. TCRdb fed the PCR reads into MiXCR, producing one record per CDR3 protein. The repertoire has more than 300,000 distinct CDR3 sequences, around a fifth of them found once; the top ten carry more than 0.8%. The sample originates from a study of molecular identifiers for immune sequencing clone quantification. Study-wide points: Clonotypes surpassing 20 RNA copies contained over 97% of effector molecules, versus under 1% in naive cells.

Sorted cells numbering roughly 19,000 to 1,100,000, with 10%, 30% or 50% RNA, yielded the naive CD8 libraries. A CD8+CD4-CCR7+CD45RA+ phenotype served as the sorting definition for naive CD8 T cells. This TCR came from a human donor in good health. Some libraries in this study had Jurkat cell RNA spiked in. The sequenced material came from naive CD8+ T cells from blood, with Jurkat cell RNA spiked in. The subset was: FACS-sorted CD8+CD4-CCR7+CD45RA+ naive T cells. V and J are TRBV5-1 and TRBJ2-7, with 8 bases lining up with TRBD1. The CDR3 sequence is CASSLGPGTGSYERYF. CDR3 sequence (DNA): TGCGCCAGCAGCTTGGGACCCGGGACAGGTTCCTACGAGCGGTACTTC.